This T cell receptor (beta chain) was sequenced in a study of CD8+ T cells in alopecia areata. Germline CDR1 is SGHNT and CDR2 is YYREEE (reference sequence). The CDR3 is 15 residues long. Trimming cost V 2 bases and J 0 bases, with 11 bases left between them. RNA extraction was followed by reverse transcription into cDNA, which acted as the sequencing template. Profiling relied on immunoSEQ multiplex PCR, and the TCRdb table lists in-frame clones only, not all of them. Counted here are under 250,000 clones, roughly three fifths occurring once; the ten biggest clones make up roughly 5%. PBMC-derived CD4+ and CD8+ T cells were sorted. With respect to this clone: The antigen is not known.

Study-wide results and limits: Especially in alopecia totalis/universalis, lesional scalp showed greater clonality than normal scalp did.

The rearrangement joins TRBV5-4 to TRBJ1-1; no reliable D call. This TCR was sampled from a human donor in good health. Sequencing was carried out using CD8+ T cells sorted from blood. The DNA of the CDR3 is TGTGCCAGCAGCTTTGGTAACGGCATGAACACTGAAGCTTTCTTT. Protein: CASSFGNGMNTEAFF.